This T cell receptor beta chain was documented in a study of blood T cell repertoires in COVID-19. At the level of the study: The analysed material was cDNA or gDNA that came from T cells, B-cell-depleted T cells, or PBMCs.

Per the original data handling: Counts of nucleated cells, estimated from reference gene primer amplification, were obtained. Profiled with immunoSEQ multiplex PCR; TCRdb holds only in-frame clones, not every one. V and J calls and clone size are those listed in that table; D and trimming were worked out from the DNA. The sample holds around 170,000 clones, around 89% seen once. Sequences were obtained from peripheral blood. This TCR was recovered from a young woman with acute or convalescent COVID-19.

CDR3 DNA sequence: TGTGCCAGCAGGTTTGACCGGACAGGGAACACTGAAGCTTTCTTT. Translation: CASRFDRTGNTEAFF. The rearrangement uses TRBV6-5 and TRBJ1-1; 7 nucleotides match TRBD1. V was clipped by 6 bases and J by 1 base; unmatched bases: 8. This CDR3 has 15 residues. Germline CDR1 and CDR2: MNHEY and SVGAGI.